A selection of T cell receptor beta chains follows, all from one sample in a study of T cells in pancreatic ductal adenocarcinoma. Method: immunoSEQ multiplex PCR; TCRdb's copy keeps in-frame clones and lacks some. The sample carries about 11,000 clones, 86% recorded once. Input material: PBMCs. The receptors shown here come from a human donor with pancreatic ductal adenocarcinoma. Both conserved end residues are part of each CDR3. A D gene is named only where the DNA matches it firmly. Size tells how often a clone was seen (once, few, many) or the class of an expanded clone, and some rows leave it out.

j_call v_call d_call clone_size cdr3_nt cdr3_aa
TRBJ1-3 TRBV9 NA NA TGTGCCAGCAGCGCCTTCCAGGGAACTGGAAACACCATATATTTT CASSAFQGTGNTIYF
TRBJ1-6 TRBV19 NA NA TGTGCCAGTAGTGTACGGTTCTCCTATAATTCACCCCTCCACTTT CASSVRFSYNSPLHF
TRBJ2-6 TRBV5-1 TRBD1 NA TGCGCCAGCAGCTTATGGGGACAGGGGATCTCTGGGGCCAACGTCCTGACTTTC CASSLWGQGISGANVLTF
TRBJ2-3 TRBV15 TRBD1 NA TGTGCCACCAGCTTCCCGGGACAGGAATATACGCAGTATTTT CATSFPGQEYTQYF
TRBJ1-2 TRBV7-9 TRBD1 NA TGTGCCAGCAGCCAGACAGGGGAGTATGGCTACACCTTC CASSQTGEYGYTF
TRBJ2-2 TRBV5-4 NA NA TGTGCCAGCAGTCCGACTAGAACTTGGACCGGGGAGCTGTTTTTT CASSPTRTWTGELFF
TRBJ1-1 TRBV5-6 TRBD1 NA TGTGCCAGCAGCCCTTGGGGGACAGGGCTGAACACTGAAGCTTTCTTT CASSPWGTGLNTEAFF
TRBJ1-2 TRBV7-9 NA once TGTGCCAGCAGCTTAGTAGAGAGTGGCTACACCTTC CASSLVESGYTF
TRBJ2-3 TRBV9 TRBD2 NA TGTGCCAGCACGCGGGGGGCACTCCAAACAGATACGCAGTATTTT CASTRGALQTDTQYF
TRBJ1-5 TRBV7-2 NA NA TGTGCCAGCAGCTTAGGCAATCAGCCCCAGCATTTT CASSLGNQPQHF
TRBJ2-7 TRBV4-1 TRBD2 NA TGCGCCAGCAGCCCCCTAAAGGGGACTAAACTTTACGAGCAGTACTTC CASSPLKGTKLYEQYF
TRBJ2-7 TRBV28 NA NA TGTGCCAGCAGGCCTACAGGAGCCCACGAGCAGTACTTC CASRPTGAHEQYF
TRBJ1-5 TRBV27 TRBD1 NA TGTGCCAGCAGAGGACAGGGACGTCAGCCCCAGCATTTT CASRGQGRQPQHF
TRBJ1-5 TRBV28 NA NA TGTGCCAGCAGTTTAAGCGCCCAGCCCCAGCATTTT CASSLSAQPQHF
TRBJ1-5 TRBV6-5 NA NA TGTGCCAGCAGTTTCGGGGCTAATCAGCCCCAGCATTTT CASSFGANQPQHF
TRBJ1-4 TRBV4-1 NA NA TGCGCCAGCAGCCAAAGACCAGGGGTAATGAGTGAAAAACTGTTTTTT CASSQRPGVMSEKLFF
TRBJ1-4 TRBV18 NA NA TGTGCCAGCTCACCGGAGAGGGAGACTGAAAAACTGTTTTTT CASSPERETEKLFF
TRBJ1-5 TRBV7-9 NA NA TGTGCCAGCAGTCTCGCTGGAGACAAAGATCAGCCCCAGCATTTT CASSLAGDKDQPQHF
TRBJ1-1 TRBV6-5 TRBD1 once TGTGCCACCCGACAGGGGGCGCCGACTGAAGCTTTCTTT CATRQGAPTEAFF
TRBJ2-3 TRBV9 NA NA TGTGCCAGCCAACAGGGAGGAAGCACAGATACGCAGTATTTT CASQQGGSTDTQYF
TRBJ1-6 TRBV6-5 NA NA TGTGCCAGCAGTCGAATGCGGGGATCAGATTCACCCCTCCACTTT CASSRMRGSDSPLHF
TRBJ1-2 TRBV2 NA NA TGTGCCAGCGATGCTGGGGGGCGGGATAGCTATGGCTACACCTTC CASDAGGRDSYGYTF
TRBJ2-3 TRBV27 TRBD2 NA TGTGCCAGCCAGAACCTAGCGGGGGGAACAGATACGCAGTATTTT CASQNLAGGTDTQYF
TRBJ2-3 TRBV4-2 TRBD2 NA TGTGCCAGCAGCCCCATAGCGGGGGGGCCATATTTT CASSPIAGGPYF
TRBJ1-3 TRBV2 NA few TGTGCCAGCAGTGAAGAGGCGAGCTCTGGAAACACCATATATTTT CASSEEASSGNTIYF
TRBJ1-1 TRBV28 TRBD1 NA TGTGCCAGCACCGAGGGGGCGTGGACTGAAGCTTTCTTT CASTEGAWTEAFF
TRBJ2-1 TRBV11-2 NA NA TGTGCCAGCAGCTCCCCCAAGGGCAATGAGCAGTTCTTC CASSSPKGNEQFF
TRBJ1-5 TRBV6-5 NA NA TGTGCCAGCAGTTACAGGACAAATCAGCCCCAGCATTTT CASSYRTNQPQHF
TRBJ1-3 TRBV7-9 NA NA TGTGCCAGCAGCTTCAACTCTGGAAACACCATATATTTT CASSFNSGNTIYF
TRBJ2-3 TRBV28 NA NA TGTGCCAGCAGTTTAAGGCTGCTCAGAGATACGCAGTATTTT CASSLRLLRDTQYF
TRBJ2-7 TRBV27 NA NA TGTGCCAGCAGTTTATCGACCGCGAATCTCTACGAGCAGTACTTC CASSLSTANLYEQYF
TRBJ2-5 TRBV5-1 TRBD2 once TGCGCCAGCAGCTTAGGGACTAGCGGGTACCAAGAGACCCAGTACTTC CASSLGTSGYQETQYF
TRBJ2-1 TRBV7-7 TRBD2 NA TGTGCCAGCAGTCCCGTAGCGGGGGGCTACAATGAGCAGTTCTTC CASSPVAGGYNEQFF
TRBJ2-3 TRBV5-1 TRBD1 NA TGCGCCAGCAGCCCGGGACAGGGAAGCACAGATACGCAGTATTTT CASSPGQGSTDTQYF
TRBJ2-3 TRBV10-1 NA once TGCGCCAGCAGTGAGCTGGGGGTCCCAGATACGCAGTATTTT CASSELGVPDTQYF
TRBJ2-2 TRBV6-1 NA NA TGTGCCATCCACAGGTTGACCGGGGAGCTGTTTTTT CAIHRLTGELFF
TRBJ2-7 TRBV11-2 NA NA TGTGCCAGCAGCCCGGACCCCTACGAGCAGTACTTC CASSPDPYEQYF
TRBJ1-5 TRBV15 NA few TGTGCCACCAGCATTGGGGGGGTGAGGCAGCCCCAGCATTTT CATSIGGVRQPQHF
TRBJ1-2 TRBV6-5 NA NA TGTGCCAGCAGATTCGGTCGGGGGAATTATGGCTACACCTTC CASRFGRGNYGYTF
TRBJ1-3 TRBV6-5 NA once TGTGCCAGCAGTTACTCGACGGCCAGCTCTGGAAACACCATATATTTT CASSYSTASSGNTIYF
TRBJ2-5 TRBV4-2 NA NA TGTGCCAGCAGCCAAGTTGGCGGGGGCCCTGGGGAGACCCAGTACTTC CASSQVGGGPGETQYF
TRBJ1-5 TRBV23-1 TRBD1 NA TGCGCCAGCAGTCAGGGACAGGGGAATCAGCCCCAGCATTTT CASSQGQGNQPQHF
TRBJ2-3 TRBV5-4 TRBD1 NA TGTGCCAGCGCTGTGGGACAGGGAACAGATACGCAGTATTTT CASAVGQGTDTQYF
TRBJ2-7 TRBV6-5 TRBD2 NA TGTGCCAGCAGACTAGCGAACGAGCAGTACTTC CASRLANEQYF
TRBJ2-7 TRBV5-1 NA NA TGCGCCAGCAGCCTGGAGGGGATTTACGAGCAGTACTTC CASSLEGIYEQYF
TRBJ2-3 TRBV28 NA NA TGTGCCAGCAGCCAACAGGCTCGCGTCTCAGATACGCAGTATTTT CASSQQARVSDTQYF
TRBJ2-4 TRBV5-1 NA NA TGCGCCAGCAGCTTGTATAAACCCGGCGGCAACATTCAGTACTTC CASSLYKPGGNIQYF
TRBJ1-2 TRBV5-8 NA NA TGTGCCAGCAGTAAGCCGGGAAACAATCTAGGCTACACCTTC CASSKPGNNLGYTF
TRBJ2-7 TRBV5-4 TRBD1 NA TGTGCCAGCAGCGTGCTGTCCGGGACAGGGGACGTCGAGCAGTACTTC CASSVLSGTGDVEQYF
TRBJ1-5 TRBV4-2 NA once TGTGCCAGCAGCCAAGTCTGGAATACCCGAATGGGAAATCAGCCCCAGCATTTT CASSQVWNTRMGNQPQHF
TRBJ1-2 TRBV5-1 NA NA TGCGCCAGCAGCTTACAGGGAGGCTATGGCTACACCTTC CASSLQGGYGYTF
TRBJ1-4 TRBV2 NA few TGTGCCAGCAGACTTAGGGACCTTGGTAATGAAAAACTGTTTTTT CASRLRDLGNEKLFF
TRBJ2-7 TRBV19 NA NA TGTGCCAGTACCGTCGACAGGCTGCGGGGGAACTACGAGCAGTACTTC CASTVDRLRGNYEQYF
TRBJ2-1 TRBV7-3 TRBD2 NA TGTGCCAGCAGCTTGCGGGGGTCTAATGAGCAGTTCTTC CASSLRGSNEQFF
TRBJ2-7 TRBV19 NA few TGTGCCAGTAGTATGACACCCGCCTACGAGCAGTACTTC CASSMTPAYEQYF
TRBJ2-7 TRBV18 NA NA TGTGCCAGCTCACCAATCGTTGGAACAGCCTACGAGCAGTACTTC CASSPIVGTAYEQYF
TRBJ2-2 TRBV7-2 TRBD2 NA TGTGCCAGCAGCTTTCGTCTAGCGGGGAACACCGGGGAGCTGTTTTTT CASSFRLAGNTGELFF